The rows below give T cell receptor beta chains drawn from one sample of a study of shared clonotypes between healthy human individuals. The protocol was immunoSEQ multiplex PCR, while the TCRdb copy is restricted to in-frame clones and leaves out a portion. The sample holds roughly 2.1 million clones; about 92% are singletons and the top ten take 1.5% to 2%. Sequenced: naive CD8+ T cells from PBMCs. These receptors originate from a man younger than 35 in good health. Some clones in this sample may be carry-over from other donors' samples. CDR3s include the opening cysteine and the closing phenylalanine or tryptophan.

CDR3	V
CASRLTGEPPNYGYTF	TRBV28
CASSWGQGVGANVLTF	TRBV13
CSARGSTYNEQFF	TRBV29-1
CAWNLGGASEQYF	TRBV30
CASSHGLARSSNEKLFF	TRBV4-2
CASSLGDNQPQHF	TRBV28
CATSIGNGAYF	TRBV15
CASSFGYGRAYVTQYF	TRBV28
CSVEGLAEKQETQYF	TRBV29-1
CASSENQGADIYGYTF	TRBV9
CASSLRDRVSGNTIYF	TRBV28
CASSIRLGQGFYEQYF	TRBV19
CASRNREIYEQYF	TRBV5-5
CAGQAFPSYEQYF	TRBV6-1
CASSAASTYSYNEQFF	TRBV9
CASSLDRSEAFF	TRBV28
CASSLGSTGYEQYF	TRBV7-2
CASSPMDLNTEAFF	TRBV19
CASSDPGGTEAFF	TRBV13
CASSLNSGANVLTF	TRBV27
CASSPPGVSTDTQYF	TRBV7-9
CASSPGQGYEQYF	TRBV11-2
CASSPTGRGYGYTF	TRBV27
CASYRGGTSDGYTF	TRBV28
CASSHGYEQYF	TRBV27
CASSSQGGQLYEQYF	TRBV7-8
CASSLEGHRGVGETQYF	TRBV11-2
CASSQDPPTSGNEQYF	TRBV4-1
CASSLRRGGVNEQFF	TRBV7-8
CSVAGAREQYF	TRBV29-1
CASSDDRSRWPQHF	TRBV10-2
CASSPRGRTPYNEQFF	TRBV5-6
CASSLYGKADTQYF	TRBV28
CASSFRGQGIGNTEAFF	TRBV27
CSGDGGTDTQYF	TRBV29-1
CASSPRGSGKSYEQYF	TRBV7-2
CASSGLAENQETQYF	TRBV2
CASSSQGLAGAGELFF	TRBV13
CASSLELSSGNTIYF	TRBV5-1
CASIGQGANEQFF	TRBV5-1
CASSSPYGYTF	TRBV5-5
CASSFTSDGLSPYEQYF	TRBV28
CASSLYGDHTEAFF	TRBV28
CASSLGPDSYEQYF	TRBV5-1
CASRTDGQFNQPQHF	TRBV28
CASSLGQGEQPQHF	TRBV5-8
CASSLGLDREPYEQYF	TRBV5-6
CASSLASGQGGQFF	TRBV11-2